The 8 T cell receptor beta chains given below trace back to one sample, sequenced in a study of PD-L1 blockade in urothelial cancer. Only in-frame clones appear in the TCRdb table, and some are missing; sequencing was by immunoSEQ multiplex PCR. The sample lists some 52,000 clones, nearly 85% occurring once. The sample was PBMCs, taken around atezolizumab (anti-PD-L1) treatment. The receptors here all came from a man in his forties with urothelial cancer.

This chain joins TRBV9 and TRBJ2-1; TRBD2 matches 8 bases. J gave up 2 bases and V 0 bases, and 10 bases lay outside the gene matches. The germline V gene encodes CDR1 SGDLS and CDR2 YYNGEE. This CDR3 is 18 amino acids long. Written as DNA, the CDR3 is TGTGCCAGCAGCGTAGGGTCCCTTATAGCGGGGCCCTACAATGAGCAGTTCTTC. It yields the protein CASSVGSLIAGPYNEQFF. The full variable domain, completed using reference TRBV9 and TRBJ2-1, is DSGVTQTPKHLITATGQRVTLRCSPRSGDLSVYWYQQSLDQGLQFLIQYYNGEERAKGNILERFSAQQFPDLHSELNLSSLELGDSALYFCASSVGSLIAGPYNEQFFGPGTRLTVL.

A note on this clone: This same CDR3 is encoded by further DNA sequences in the sample. The chain couples TRBV5-6 to TRBJ2-7, with 7 bases lining up with TRBD1. Germline lookup yields CDR1 SGHDT and CDR2 YYEEEE. CDR3 size: 14 residues. Losses at the gene ends were 0 bases for V and 2 bases for J; bases not matched to a gene: 2. The chain's CDR3 is CASSLGQGAYEQYF. CDR3 in DNA: TGTGCCAGCAGCTTGGGGCAGGGGGCCTACGAGCAGTACTTC.

The V call is TRBV2, the J call TRBJ1-1, with a possible D match to TRBD1 (5 bases). CDR1 is SNHLY, CDR2 FYNNEI, per germline. The germline V and J ends were trimmed by 4 bases and 0 bases, with 15 bases remaining between them. This CDR3 is built from 16 residues. The CDR3 sequence is CASSGGDGNMNTEAFF. The CDR3 DNA reads as TGTGCCAGCAGTGGGGGGGACGGAAACATGAACACTGAAGCTTTCTTT.

The gene calls are TRBV28 and TRBJ2-7, with 7 nucleotides matching TRBD1. V shed 4 bases and J 4 bases; nucleotides not matched to a gene: 13. The CDR3 length is 16 residues. The V gene's germline CDR1 is MDHEN and CDR2 SYDVKM. The CDR3 region has the DNA TGTGCCAGCAGTTCCGTTGCTTGGACAGGAAGATACGAGCAGTACTTC. Its translation is CASSSVAWTGRYEQYF. Drawing the rest from reference TRBV28 and TRBJ2-7, the complete variable domain is DVKVTQSSRYLVKRTGEKVFLECVQDMDHENMFWYRQDPGLGLRLIYFSYDVKMKEKGDIPEGYSVSREKKERFSLILESASTNQTSMYLCASSSVAWTGRYEQYFGPGTRLTVT.

The rearrangement links TRBV28 to TRBJ2-5, with 8 bases fitting TRBD1. The junction had 11 bases not matched to a gene; V was cut back by 5 bases and J by 3 bases. From germline, CDR1 is MDHEN and CDR2 SYDVKM. The CDR3 spans 16 residues. As DNA, the CDR3 is TGTGCCAGCAGTACAGAGGGCCGGACAGGGAAAGAGACCCAGTACTTC. Amino acids: CASSTEGRTGKETQYF. The whole variable domain, filled in from reference TRBV28 and TRBJ2-5, reads DVKVTQSSRYLVKRTGEKVFLECVQDMDHENMFWYRQDPGLGLRLIYFSYDVKMKEKGDIPEGYSVSREKKERFSLILESASTNQTSMYLCASSTEGRTGKETQYFGPGTRLLVL.

This chain links TRBV7-3 with TRBJ2-1; 11 nucleotides agree with TRBD2. There are 16 residues in the CDR3. J lost 4 bases, V lost 0 bases, and 2 bases had no gene match. The germline gives CDR1 SGHTA, CDR2 FQGTGA. In nucleotides, the CDR3 is TGTGCCAGCAGCTTAACCGGGACTAGCGGATACAATGAGCAGTTCTTC. Its protein is CASSLTGTSGYNEQFF.

By share, this clone ranks as large. The chain's CDR3 is CASSLGTWEIPYNEQFF. CDR3 DNA sequence: TGTGCCAGCAGCTTGGGGACATGGGAAATCCCCTACAATGAGCAGTTCTTC. V and J are TRBV5-6 and TRBJ2-1; maybe TRBD1 (5 bases). The CDR3 is 17 amino acids. The germline V gene encodes CDR1 SGHDT and CDR2 YYEEEE. The ends were cut back, 0 bases at V and 2 bases at J, with 15 bases in the middle.

The J gene is TRBJ2-7, the V gene TRBV5-1; weak D call: TRBD2 (5 bases). CDR1 SGHRS and CDR2 YFSETQ come from the germline V gene. The V end lost 6 bases, the J end lost 6 bases, and 10 bases lay between the germline ends. This CDR3 contains 11 residues. CDR3 DNA sequence: TGCGCCAGCAAGGAGAGGGTCGAGCAGTACTTC. Its protein is CASKERVEQYF.